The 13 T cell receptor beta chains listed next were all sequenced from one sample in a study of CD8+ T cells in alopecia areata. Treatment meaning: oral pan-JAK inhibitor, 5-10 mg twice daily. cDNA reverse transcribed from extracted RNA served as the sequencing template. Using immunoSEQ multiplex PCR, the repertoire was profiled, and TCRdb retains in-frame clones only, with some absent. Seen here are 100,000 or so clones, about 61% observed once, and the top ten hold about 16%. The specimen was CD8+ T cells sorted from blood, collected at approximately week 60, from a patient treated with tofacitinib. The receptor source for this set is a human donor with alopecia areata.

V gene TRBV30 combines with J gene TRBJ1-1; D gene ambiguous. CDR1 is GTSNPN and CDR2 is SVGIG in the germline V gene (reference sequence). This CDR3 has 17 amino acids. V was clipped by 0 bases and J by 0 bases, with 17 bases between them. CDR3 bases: TGTGCCTGGAGTGTAGATGGCGGCAGACCGATGAACACTGAAGCTTTCTTT. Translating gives CAWSVDGGRPMNTEAFF.

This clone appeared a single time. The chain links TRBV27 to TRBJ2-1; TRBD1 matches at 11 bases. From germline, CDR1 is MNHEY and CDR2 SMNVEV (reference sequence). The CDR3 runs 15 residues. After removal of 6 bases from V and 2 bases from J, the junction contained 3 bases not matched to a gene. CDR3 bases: TGTGCCAGCAGGACGGGACAGGGGGCCTACAATGAGCAGTTCTTC. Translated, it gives CASRTGQGAYNEQFF.

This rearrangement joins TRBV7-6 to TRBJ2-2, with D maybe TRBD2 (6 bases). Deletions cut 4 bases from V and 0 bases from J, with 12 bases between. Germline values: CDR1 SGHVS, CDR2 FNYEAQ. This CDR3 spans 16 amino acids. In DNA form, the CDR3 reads TGTGCCAGCAGCTCGAGAATAGCGGCGAACACCGGGGAGCTGTTTTTT. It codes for CASSSRIAANTGELFF.

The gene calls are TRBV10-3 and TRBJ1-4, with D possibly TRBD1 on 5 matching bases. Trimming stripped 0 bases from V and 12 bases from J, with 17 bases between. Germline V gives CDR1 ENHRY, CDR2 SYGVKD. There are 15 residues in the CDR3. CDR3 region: CAISESGTPREELFF. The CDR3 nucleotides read TGTGCCATCAGTGAGTCTGGGACGCCTCGGGAAGAACTGTTTTTT.

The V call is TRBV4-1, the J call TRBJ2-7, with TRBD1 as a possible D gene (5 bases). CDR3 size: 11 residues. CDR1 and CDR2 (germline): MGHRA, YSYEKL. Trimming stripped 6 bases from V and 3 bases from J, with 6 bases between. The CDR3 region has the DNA TGCGCCAGCAGAGACAGCTACGAGCAGTACTTC. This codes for CASRDSYEQYF.

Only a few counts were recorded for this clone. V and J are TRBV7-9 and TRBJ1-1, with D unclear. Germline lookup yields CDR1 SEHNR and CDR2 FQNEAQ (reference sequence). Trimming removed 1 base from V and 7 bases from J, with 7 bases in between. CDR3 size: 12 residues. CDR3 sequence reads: CASSLVPNEAFF. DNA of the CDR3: TGTGCCAGCAGCTTAGTGCCGAATGAAGCTTTCTTT.

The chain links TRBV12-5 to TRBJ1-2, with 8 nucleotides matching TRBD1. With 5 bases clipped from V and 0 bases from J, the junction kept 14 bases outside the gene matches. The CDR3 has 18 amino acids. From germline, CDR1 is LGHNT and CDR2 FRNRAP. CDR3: CASGPLQGGPRPNYGYTF. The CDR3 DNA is TGTGCTAGTGGTCCCTTACAGGGGGGTCCGCGGCCTAACTATGGCTACACCTTC.

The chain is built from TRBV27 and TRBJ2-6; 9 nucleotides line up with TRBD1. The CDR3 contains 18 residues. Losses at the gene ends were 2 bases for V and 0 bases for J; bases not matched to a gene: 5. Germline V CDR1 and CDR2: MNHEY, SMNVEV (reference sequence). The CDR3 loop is CASSLVGTGISGANVLTF. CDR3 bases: TGTGCCAGCAGTTTAGTTGGGACAGGGATCTCTGGGGCCAACGTCCTGACTTTC.

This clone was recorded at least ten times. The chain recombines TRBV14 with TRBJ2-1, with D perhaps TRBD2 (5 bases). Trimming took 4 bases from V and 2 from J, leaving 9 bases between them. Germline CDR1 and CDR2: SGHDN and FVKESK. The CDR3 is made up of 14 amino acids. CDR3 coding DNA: TGTGCCAGCAGCCCCGGGGTAACCTACAATGAGCAGTTCTTC. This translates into CASSPGVTYNEQFF.

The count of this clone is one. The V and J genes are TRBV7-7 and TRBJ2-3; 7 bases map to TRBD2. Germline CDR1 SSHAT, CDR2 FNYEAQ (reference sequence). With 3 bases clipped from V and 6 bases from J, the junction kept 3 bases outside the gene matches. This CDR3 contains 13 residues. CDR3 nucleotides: TGTGCCAGCAGCTTCTGGGGGGGGGATACGCAGTATTTT. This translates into CASSFWGGDTQYF.

DNA of the CDR3: TGCGCCAGCAGCTTGGGACAGGGGTACACTGAAGCTTTCTTT. Protein product: CASSLGQGYTEAFF. The J gene is TRBJ1-1, the V gene TRBV5-1; 8 nucleotides match TRBD1. CDR1 is SGHRS and CDR2 is YFSETQ in the germline V gene. The CDR3 has 14 residues. The V and J ends lost 0 bases and 3 bases, in that order; junction bases with no gene match: 1.

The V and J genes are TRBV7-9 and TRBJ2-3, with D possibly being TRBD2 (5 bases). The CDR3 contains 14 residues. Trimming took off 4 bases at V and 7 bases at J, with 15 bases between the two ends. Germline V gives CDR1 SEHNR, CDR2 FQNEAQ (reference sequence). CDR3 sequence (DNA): TGTGCCAGCAGCTCCCCGATAGGAGGAAATACGCAGTATTTT. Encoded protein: CASSSPIGGNTQYF. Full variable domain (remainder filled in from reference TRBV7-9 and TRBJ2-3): DTGVSQNPRHKITKRGQNVTFRCDPISEHNRLYWYRQTLGQGPEFLTYFQNEAQLEKSRLLSDRFSAERPKGSFSTLEIQRTEQGDSAMYLCASSSPIGGNTQYFGPGTRLTVL.

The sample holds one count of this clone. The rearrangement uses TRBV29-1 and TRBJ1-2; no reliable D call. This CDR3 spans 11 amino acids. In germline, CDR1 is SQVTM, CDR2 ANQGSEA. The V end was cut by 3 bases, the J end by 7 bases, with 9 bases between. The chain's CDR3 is CSVEPRGGYTF. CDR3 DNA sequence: TGCAGCGTTGAGCCTCGCGGTGGCTACACCTTC.